This note documents a single T cell receptor beta chain sequence. This record belongs to a study of T cell changes during pregnancy in multiple sclerosis. Measured with immunoSEQ multiplex PCR; TCRdb has only the in-frame clones, and not every one. The sample consists of tens of thousands of clones, roughly 90% of them appearing once. The germline gives CDR1 MNHEY, CDR2 SVGAGI. V dropped 5 bases and J dropped 4 bases, with 9 bases sitting between them. CDR3 length equals 14 residues. The TCR was taken from a female donor with multiple sclerosis, enrolled in a pregnancy study. The specimen was CD8+ T cells from peripheral blood mononuclear cells, collected in the third trimester of pregnancy. The chain joins TRBV6-5 to TRBJ1-6; the D is unclear. CDR3 nucleotides: TGTGCCAGCAGTCTACAGATTTATAATTCACCCCTCCACTTT. It codes for CASSLQIYNSPLHF.